The subject of this entry is one TCR beta chain. The germline CDR1 and CDR2 sequences are MNHEY and SMNVEV (reference sequence). This CDR3 has 15 amino acids. Unmatched junction bases numbered 4, after V lost 2 bases and J lost 5 bases. The entry originates in a study of PD-1 blockade in classical Hodgkin lymphoma. TCRdb's copy holds only in-frame clones and misses some; the assay was immunoSEQ multiplex PCR. This sample has some 1,600 clones, with 60% to 80% found just once. After autologous stem cell transplantation all patients relapsed, and prior brentuximab vedotin exposure differed between cohorts. From thawed PBMCs, CD8+ T cells were isolated by magnetic negative selection.

Sequences were derived from CD8+ T cells from blood, sampled at baseline. The clonotype originates from a human donor with classical Hodgkin lymphoma. The V and J genes are TRBV27 and TRBJ1-1; TRBD1 matches 11 bases. The CDR3 sequence is CASSLTGTGGTEAFF. The CDR3 DNA reads TGTGCCAGCAGTTTAACCGGGACAGGGGGGACTGAAGCTTTCTTT.